The 26 T cell receptor beta chains presented below share a single source sample, sequenced in a study of cytomegalovirus exposure and HLA in healthy donors. The PCR used 60 Vbeta and 13 Jbeta primers. The method was immunoSEQ multiplex PCR; TCRdb's version includes in-frame clones alone and lacks a portion of them. This sample yields fewer than 100,000 clones, of which 76% are seen a single time; 2% to 2.5% belongs to the top ten. Material: PBMCs. The receptor set was obtained from a man aged 40-50 years in good health and CMV-seronegative.

The table lists this clone with a few counts. V gene TRBV19 combines with J gene TRBJ1-5, with D uncertain. The CDR3 is made up of 12 amino acids. V shed 5 bases and J shed 9 bases, with 11 bases lying between them. CDR1 is LNHDA, CDR2 SQIVND, per germline (reference sequence). The CDR3 DNA reads TGTGCCAGTAGTCTCACCCCAGGGCCCCAGCATTTT. Translating gives CASSLTPGPQHF.

The chain joins TRBV7-2 to TRBJ1-2; D ambiguous. V was cut by 5 bases and J by 4 bases, with 23 bases left in between. Germline V lookup: CDR1 SGHTA, CDR2 FQGNSA. The CDR3 runs 17 residues. CDR3 sequence: CASSKETGGVSSYGYTF. The CDR3 DNA reads TGTGCCAGCAGCAAAGAGACCGGCGGGGTATCTAGCTATGGCTACACCTTC.

The chain joins TRBV7-9 to TRBJ1-1; 8 positions match TRBD1. V lost 2 bases and J lost 5; bases outside the gene matches: 13. CDR1 is SEHNR, CDR2 FQNEAQ, per germline (reference sequence). The length of the CDR3 is 17 residues. The CDR3 DNA is TGTGCCAGCAGCTTATTTCCACGACGCAGGGGGCGGACTGAAGCTTTCTTT. Its protein product is CASSLFPRRRGRTEAFF.

The rearrangement uses TRBV5-1 and TRBJ2-7; TRBD1 aligns across 11 bases. The V and J ends lost 4 bases and 6 bases, in that order; junction bases with no gene match: 6. The CDR3 totals 14 residues. Germline V gives CDR1 SGHRS, CDR2 YFSETQ. The CDR3, as DNA: TGCGCCAGCAGCGCGGGACAGGGGGTGGGCGAGCAGTACTTC. The encoded protein is CASSAGQGVGEQYF.

The genes are TRBV6-4 and TRBJ2-3, with 12 bases aligning to TRBD2. This CDR3 region has 13 residues. Germline CDR1 is MRHNA and CDR2 is SNTAGT. Losses at the gene ends were 8 bases for V and 3 bases for J; bases not matched to a gene: 0. CDR3 loop: CASGTSGTDTQYF. In DNA form, the CDR3 reads TGTGCCAGCGGGACTAGCGGGACAGATACGCAGTATTTT.

This chain joins TRBV6-5 and TRBJ2-5; 7 nucleotides agree with TRBD1. There are 10 residues in the CDR3. Per germline, CDR1 MNHEY and CDR2 SVGAGI. The J segment lost 11 bases and the V segment lost 9 bases, leaving 6 bases of the junction unmatched. Here the CDR3 DNA reads TGTGCCAGTCCATCGGGACAGCAGTACTTC. Protein sequence: CASPSGQQYF.

CDR3 DNA sequence: TGTGCCAGCAGTTTGAAGGGGGCGGATTCACCCCTCCACTTT. This sequence encodes CASSLKGADSPLHF. The rearrangement links TRBV6-5 to TRBJ1-6; 7 positions agree with TRBD1. CDR3 length: 14 amino acids. The V gene end was trimmed by 4 bases and the J gene end by 8 bases; junction bases not matched to a gene: 5. Germline loops: CDR1 MNHEY, CDR2 SVGAGI.

In DNA, the CDR3 is TGTGCCAGCAGCTTCCCGGGACACCTACGGACCGGGGAGCTGTTTTTT. Translated, it gives CASSFPGHLRTGELFF. This chain connects TRBV11-1 to TRBJ2-2, with D possibly matching TRBD1 (6 bases). The CDR3 loop spans 16 amino acids. Per germline, CDR1 SGHAT and CDR2 FQDESV (reference sequence). Trimming stripped 3 bases from V and 5 bases from J, with 16 bases between.

The chain carries TRBV4-3 and TRBJ2-5, with D hard to call. CDR1 and CDR2 (germline): LGHNA, YSLEER. The V end was cut by 1 base, the J end by 1 base, with 10 bases between. This CDR3 spans 15 amino acids. The CDR3 loop is CASSQGSWSQETQYF. CDR3 nucleotide sequence: TGCGCCAGCAGCCAAGGGAGTTGGTCCCAAGAGACCCAGTACTTC.

The chain uses TRBV11-3 and TRBJ2-1; 8 positions agree with TRBD2. V was clipped by 0 bases and J by 9 bases; unmatched bases: 4. Germline CDR1 SGHNT, CDR2 YENEEA. The CDR3 consists of 14 residues. The CDR3 sequence is CASSLESGRGEQFF. CDR3 nucleotide sequence: TGTGCCAGCAGCTTAGAGAGCGGGAGAGGTGAGCAGTTCTTC.

The chain combines TRBV27 with TRBJ2-1; weak D call: TRBD2 (5 bases). This CDR3 is 13 amino acids long. Germline V gene sequence: CDR1 MNHEY, CDR2 SMNVEV (reference sequence). V was clipped by 4 bases and J by 9 bases, with 13 bases between them. In DNA form, the CDR3 reads TGTGCCAGCAGTTACTCCGGCGGGCGTGAGCAGTTCTTC. This translates into CASSYSGGREQFF.

The V call is TRBV5-1, the J call TRBJ2-5; D is perhaps TRBD1 (5 bases). V lost 8 bases and J lost 4, with 12 bases in between. This CDR3 region has 12 residues. In germline, CDR1 is SGHRS, CDR2 YFSETQ. The CDR3 DNA is TGCGCCAGTGGCCAGGGCGGAGAGACCCAGTACTTC. Amino acid sequence: CASGQGGETQYF.

The chain couples TRBV19 to TRBJ2-6; a weak D match, TRBD2 (6 bases). Trimming removed 6 bases at V and 0 bases at J, with 12 bases between. Per germline, CDR1 LNHDA and CDR2 SQIVND (reference sequence). The CDR3 contains 16 residues. The DNA of the CDR3 is TGTGCCAGTAGAACGGAGGGGAACTCTGGGGCCAACGTCCTGACTTTC. Encoded protein: CASRTEGNSGANVLTF.

The chain links TRBV21-1 to TRBJ2-3; the D segment call TRBD1 is taken from the table without a DNA check. TRBV21-1 corresponds to a pseudogene. The CDR3 sequence is 18 residues long. The chain's CDR3 is CASSNTKGVSPCGDTQYF. In nucleotides, the CDR3 is TGTGCCAGCAGCAACACTAAGGGGGTCTCCCCTTGTGGAGATACGCAGTATTTT.

The CDR3 nucleotides read TGTGCCAGCAGTCTTGGGACAGGGGGCCCCCTCATGAACACTGAAGCTTTCTTT. Its translation is CASSLGTGGPLMNTEAFF. This chain links TRBV27 with TRBJ1-1; 12 bases match TRBD1. CDR1 and CDR2 (germline): MNHEY, SMNVEV (reference sequence). The CDR3 extends over 18 amino acids. The J segment lost 0 bases and the V segment lost 5 bases, leaving 10 bases of the junction unmatched.

CDR3 loop: CASSLKRRGLLTNTGELFF. The CDR3, as DNA: TGTGCCAGCAGTCTGAAGCGCAGGGGGCTCCTGACAAACACCGGGGAGCTGTTTTTT. The V gene is TRBV7-9, the J gene TRBJ2-2; TRBD1 aligns across 8 bases. The CDR3 totals 19 residues. Germline CDR1 SEHNR, CDR2 FQNEAQ (reference sequence). Trimming removed 6 bases from V and 2 bases from J; junction bases left unmatched: 17. Filled out from reference TRBV7-9 and TRBJ2-2, the complete variable domain reads DTGVSQNPRHKITKRGQNVTFRCDPISEHNRLYWYRQTLGQGPEFLTYFQNEAQLEKSRLLSDRFSAERPKGSFSTLEIQRTEQGDSAMYLCASSLKRRGLLTNTGELFFGEGSRLTVL.

This clone was counted only a few times. This chain links TRBV2 with TRBJ1-1, with 7 bases matching TRBD1. Germline CDR1 and CDR2: SNHLY and FYNNEI. V dropped 10 bases and J dropped 1; count of bases not matched to a gene: 6. This CDR3 has 13 residues. The DNA of the CDR3 is TGTGCCACTTCGGGACAGAGGAACACTGAAGCTTTCTTT. Its translation is CATSGQRNTEAFF.

This chain connects TRBV9 to TRBJ2-3; 10 nucleotides agree with TRBD2. V lost 7 bases and J lost 0; bases outside the gene matches: 5. This CDR3 has 15 amino acids. CDR1 and CDR2 (germline): SGDLS, YYNGEE. CDR3 sequence: CASRSGGASTDTQYF. DNA for the CDR3: TGTGCCAGCCGGAGCGGGGGGGCCAGCACAGATACGCAGTATTTT.

The count of this clone is one. The V and J genes are TRBV7-9 and TRBJ2-2, with D hard to call. Germline CDR1 SEHNR, CDR2 FQNEAQ (reference sequence). With 8 bases removed from V and 8 bases from J, the gap between germline ends came to 6 bases. CDR3 size: 10 residues. Here the CDR3 reads CASPVGELFF. The CDR3 nucleotides are TGTGCCAGCCCAGTTGGGGAGCTGTTTTTT.

This rearrangement joins TRBV6-1 to TRBJ2-1; D possibly corresponds to TRBD2 (6 bases). CDR1 and CDR2 (germline): MNHNS, SASEGT. Trimming cost V 7 bases and J 8 bases, with 15 bases left between them. The CDR3 extends over 13 amino acids. The CDR3 nucleotides read TGTGCCAGCACCCGACTCGGGAGTGATGAGCAGTTCTTC. Its translation: CASTRLGSDEQFF.

The chain combines TRBV2 with TRBJ2-5; 10 bases are shared with TRBD2. V lost 8 bases to trimming and J lost 5 bases; unmatched junction nucleotides: 8. Germline CDR1 is SNHLY and CDR2 is FYNNEI. The CDR3 contains 14 residues. The CDR3 bases are TGTGCCAGCTCAGCGGGGGGGCGAGGGGAGACCCAGTACTTC. Residues: CASSAGGRGETQYF.

V gene TRBV10-2 combines with J gene TRBJ2-7; TRBD1 is a possible D gene (5 bases). Germline values: CDR1 WSHSY, CDR2 SAAADI. The V gene lost 2 bases and the J gene lost 3 bases, with 11 bases spanning the gap. CDR3 length: 14 amino acids. As DNA, the CDR3 is TGCGCCAGCAGTGAGGGGGCCCAAATCTACGAGCAGTACTTC. As protein: CASSEGAQIYEQYF.

This clone showed up just a few times. This chain connects TRBV7-9 to TRBJ2-1, with 12 nucleotides matching TRBD2. Germline CDR1 reads SEHNR; CDR2 reads FQNEAQ (reference sequence). V gave up 5 bases and J gave up 7 bases; unmatched junction bases: 9. CDR3 length: 16 residues. CDR3 nucleotides: TGTGCCAGCAGCGGCCGGACTAGCGGGGTGAGAAATGAGCAGTTCTTC. It specifies CASSGRTSGVRNEQFF.

The chain uses TRBV7-8 and TRBJ1-2; perhaps TRBD1 as D (6 bases). Trimming took off 2 bases at V and 4 bases at J, with 11 bases between the two ends. The germline V gene encodes CDR1 SGHVS and CDR2 FQNEAQ. This CDR3 has 14 amino acids. The CDR3 DNA is TGTGCCAGCAGCTTAAGCGGGGGCCCCTATGGCTACACCTTC. Its protein product is CASSLSGGPYGYTF.

The chain recombines TRBV7-2 with TRBJ2-7; 10 positions agree with TRBD2. Germline V lookup: CDR1 SGHTA, CDR2 FQGNSA. The CDR3 is made up of 15 amino acids. V was pared by 5 bases and J by 4 bases, with 8 bases of the junction left unmatched. The CDR3 loop is CASSLQAGGRYEQYF. The CDR3 DNA reads TGTGCCAGCAGCCTTCAAGCGGGGGGGAGGTACGAGCAGTACTTC.

The chain recombines TRBV5-1 with TRBJ1-4, with D possibly TRBD1 on 6 matching bases. CDR3 size: 15 residues. The germline V gene has CDR1 SGHRS and CDR2 YFSETQ. V was trimmed by 5 bases and J by 5 bases, leaving 16 bases between them. CDR3 loop: CASSPTHQGNEKLFF. The CDR3 DNA sequence: TGCGCCAGCAGTCCCACTCACCAGGGGAATGAAAAACTGTTTTTT. The whole variable domain, filled in from reference TRBV5-1 and TRBJ1-4, reads KAGVTQTPRYLIKTRGQQVTLSCSPISGHRSVSWYQQTPGQGLQFLFEYFSETQRNKGNFPGRFSGRQFSNSRSEMNVSTLELGDSALYLCASSPTHQGNEKLFFGSGTQLSVL.